This T cell receptor (beta chain) is drawn from a study of shared clonotypes between healthy human individuals. Study conclusions and caveats: Collection of samples was limited to blood; tissue repertoires likely differ. Rarefaction demonstrated incomplete sorted-subset sequencing despite large depth. Non-shared clonotypes had lower generation probabilities than those shared by all four donors.

Profiling relied on immunoSEQ multiplex PCR, and the TCRdb table lists in-frame clones only, not all of them. The sample has about 2.4 million clones, 93% seen once. With regard to this clone: No antigen is known for it.

CDR3 size: 14 residues. Germline V gene lookup returns CDR1 SGHTA and CDR2 FQGNSA. Trimming removed 4 bases from V and 6 bases from J, with 16 bases in between. This chain connects TRBV7-2 to TRBJ2-7; no clear D. Sequenced material: naive CD4+ T cells from PBMCs. Specified subset: CD45RA+ positively selected. The clonotype comes from a man aged 18 to 30 in good health. Some clones in this sample may be carry-over from other donors' samples. CDR3 DNA: TGTGCCAGCAGCTCGCGACTGGGGTTCGGCGAGCAGTACTTC. This sequence encodes CASSSRLGFGEQYF.